This section outlines one TCR beta chain sequence together with its context. The antigen is not known. The data derive from a study of OX40 agonist ivuxolimab in advanced cancers. Patients who had autoimmune disease history or got systemic immunosuppression were left out. Method: immunoSEQ multiplex PCR; TCRdb's copy keeps in-frame clones and lacks some. The table has 35,000 to 40,000 clones, about four fifths seen once. Study-wide findings and caveats: Both CD4+ and CD8+ T cell populations in blood had undergone clonal expansion by week 6 at 0.1 to 3.0 mg/kg.

Trimming took 5 bases from V and 1 from J; bases not matched to a gene: 14. Germline V gene data show CDR1 as SEHNR and CDR2 as FQNEAQ (reference sequence). The CDR3 sequence is 18 residues long. The TCR was taken from an adult with an advanced solid tumor such as melanoma, head and neck, liver or kidney cancer. The chain couples TRBV7-9 to TRBJ2-3; 8 nucleotides line up with TRBD2. This specimen consisted of CD4+ or CD8+ T cells sorted from blood, obtained in a trial of the OX40 agonist ivuxolimab. CDR3 protein: CASSPWAGGPSGTDTQYF. The CDR3 DNA is TGTGCCAGCAGCCCTTGGGCGGGGGGCCCCTCGGGCACAGATACGCAGTATTTT.